The 23 T cell receptor beta chains below come from one sample, sequenced in a study of cytomegalovirus exposure and HLA in healthy donors. Both 60 Vbeta primers and 13 Jbeta primers went into the PCR. Here immunoSEQ multiplex PCR was the method, and the copy in TCRdb shows in-frame clones only, minus some. Of 130,000 or so clones in the sample, 80% were seen once. The sequenced sample was PBMCs. Every receptor here comes from a man aged 30 to 39 in good health and CMV-seronegative.

V is TRBV6-5 and J is TRBJ1-6; D is unresolved. V was cut by 3 bases and J by 14 bases, with 20 bases left in between. CDR1 MNHEY and CDR2 SVGAGI come from the germline V gene. This CDR3 is 15 amino acids long. The CDR3 nucleotides are TGTGCCAGCAGTTATTCTGTCAACTACCCCCAGACCCTCCACTTT. Protein product: CASSYSVNYPQTLHF.

This chain connects TRBV9 to TRBJ2-3; the D is unclear. The V end was cut by 4 bases, the J end by 2 bases, with 14 bases between. The CDR3 sequence is 15 residues long. Germline-derived CDR1 and CDR2 are SGDLS and YYNGEE. The CDR3 nucleotides are TGTGCCAGCAGCCTCAGTATAGCTCCCACAGATACGCAGTATTTT. Encoded protein: CASSLSIAPTDTQYF.

This clone was seen just once. The rearrangement joins TRBV6-5 to TRBJ2-2, with a possible D match to TRBD2 (6 bases). This CDR3 region has 16 residues. The ends were cut back, 0 bases at V and 2 bases at J, with 10 bases in the middle. CDR1 and CDR2 (germline): MNHEY, SVGAGI. CDR3 sequence: CASSYSRDLNTGELFF. The CDR3, as DNA: TGTGCCAGCAGTTACTCCCGGGACTTAAACACCGGGGAGCTGTTTTTT.

The chain carries TRBV6-1 and TRBJ2-6, with 7 bases lining up with TRBD1. CDR1 MNHNS and CDR2 SASEGT come from the germline V gene. This CDR3 has 17 amino acids. After removal of 4 bases from V and 2 bases from J, the junction contained 8 bases not matched to a gene. CDR3 sequence (DNA): TGTGCCAGCAGTGTCGGAGACAGGGTCACTGGGGCCAACGTCCTGACTTTC. Protein sequence: CASSVGDRVTGANVLTF.

The chain employs TRBV5-5 and TRBJ1-6; possible D gene TRBD1, 6 bases. The V and J ends lost 4 bases and 1 base respectively, with 18 bases between them. The CDR3 length is 18 residues. From germline, CDR1 is SGHKS and CDR2 YYEKEE (reference sequence). CDR3 in amino acids: CASSRNREVVSYNSPLHF. In nucleotides, the CDR3 is TGTGCCAGCAGCCGAAACAGGGAAGTTGTATCCTATAATTCACCCCTCCACTTT.

This chain uses TRBV9 with TRBJ2-7; 7 nucleotides agree with TRBD2. With V trimmed by 4 bases and J by 4 bases, 14 bases remained unmatched. CDR1 is SGDLS, CDR2 YYNGEE, per germline. The CDR3 extends over 16 amino acids. Here the CDR3 reads CASSQDSGQGGYEQYF. The CDR3, as DNA: TGTGCCAGCAGCCAAGATTCCGGGCAGGGAGGGTACGAGCAGTACTTC.

This clone was observed a single time. This chain connects TRBV6-5 to TRBJ1-1, with D perhaps TRBD1 (5 bases). Germline V lookup: CDR1 MNHEY, CDR2 SVGAGI. V lost 5 bases to trimming and J lost 2 bases, with 12 bases between them. This CDR3 is built from 14 residues. The CDR3 DNA reads TGTGCCAGCAGTCAACAGGCGTTTAACACTGAAGCTTTCTTT. Its protein is CASSQQAFNTEAFF.

This clone was seen once. V gene TRBV4-2 combines with J gene TRBJ2-1; D not resolved. Germline CDR1 is LGHNA and CDR2 is YNFKEQ. The length of the CDR3 is 16 residues. With 0 bases removed from V and 0 bases from J, the gap between germline ends came to 9 bases. CDR3 in amino acids: CASSQDGVFSYNEQFF. DNA for the CDR3: TGTGCCAGCAGCCAAGATGGAGTTTTCTCCTACAATGAGCAGTTCTTC.

V usage is TRBV7-2 and J usage is TRBJ2-3; weak D call: TRBD1 (6 bases). Trimming stripped 8 bases from V and 13 bases from J, with 19 bases between. Germline values: CDR1 SGHTA, CDR2 FQGNSA. CDR3 size: 12 residues. DNA for the CDR3: TGTGCCAGCGGTGAGCAGAGGGGGAGTAAGTATTTT. Its protein is CASGEQRGSKYF.

The CDR3: CASSLDRYSPLHF. In nucleotides, the CDR3 is TGTGCCAGCAGTTTGGACAGATATTCACCCCTCCACTTT. The chain employs TRBV27 and TRBJ1-6; D is perhaps TRBD1 (6 bases). V lost 3 bases to trimming and J lost 8 bases, with 8 bases between them. In germline, CDR1 is MNHEY, CDR2 SMNVEV (reference sequence). The CDR3 runs 13 residues.

The rearrangement uses TRBV4-2 and TRBJ2-7; D is perhaps TRBD2 (6 bases). V dropped 6 bases and J dropped 6 bases, with 15 bases sitting between them. Per the germline V gene, CDR1 is LGHNA and CDR2 is YNFKEQ. The CDR3 loop spans 13 amino acids. The CDR3 sequence: CASSPGGGAEQYF. DNA of the CDR3: TGTGCCAGCAGTCCTGGAGGCGGGGCCGAGCAGTACTTC.

This clone has more than one count but fewer than ten. The V gene is TRBV20-1, the J gene TRBJ2-5, with D hard to call. Trimming took off 2 bases at V and 4 bases at J, with 5 bases between the two ends. This CDR3 is built from 11 residues. The V gene's germline CDR1 is DFQATT and CDR2 SNEGSKA (reference sequence). CDR3 sequence (DNA): TGCAGTGCTAGACCTACAGAGACCCAGTACTTC. This codes for CSARPTETQYF.

The chain combines TRBV7-2 with TRBJ1-5; 10 positions agree with TRBD1. J was trimmed by 2 bases and V by 5 bases; bases with no gene match: 6. The CDR3 loop spans 16 amino acids. Germline V gene data show CDR1 as SGHTA and CDR2 as FQGNSA. The CDR3 nucleotides are TGTGCCAGCAGCCCCCGGGACAGGGGCGGCAATCAGCCCCAGCATTTT. It encodes CASSPRDRGGNQPQHF.

V is TRBV6-5 and J is TRBJ2-1; 7 bases fit TRBD1. Germline V lookup: CDR1 MNHEY, CDR2 SVGAGI. The CDR3 spans 13 residues. V shed 5 bases, J shed 6 bases, and the junction held 4 bases outside the gene matches. The CDR3 bases are TGTGCCAGCAGTACAGGGGTCAGCAATGAGCAGTTCTTC. Residues: CASSTGVSNEQFF.

This clone was detected only a few times. The chain couples TRBV4-1 to TRBJ1-4; maybe TRBD1 (6 bases). The CDR3 has 17 amino acids. Germline V gene data show CDR1 as MGHRA and CDR2 as YSYEKL. The V gene lost 0 bases and the J gene lost 2 bases, with 13 bases spanning the gap. The CDR3 reads CASSQDWGGITNEKLFF. CDR3 DNA: TGCGCCAGCAGCCAAGATTGGGGGGGCATTACTAATGAAAAACTGTTTTTT.

V is TRBV25-1 and J is TRBJ2-6, with D uncertain. The length of the CDR3 is 15 residues. Per germline, CDR1 MGHDK and CDR2 SYGVNS. The V end was cut by 3 bases, the J end by 0 bases, with 6 bases between. CDR3 bases: TGTGCCAGCAGTGATCCCAACTCTGGGGCCAACGTCCTGACTTTC. Translation: CASSDPNSGANVLTF.

V and J are TRBV4-3 and TRBJ2-1; 12 nucleotides align to TRBD2. Germline trimming cut 1 base from V and 6 bases from J; bases unmatched to any gene: 7. The CDR3 covers 17 residues. Germline CDR1 reads LGHNA; CDR2 reads YSLEER. The CDR3 region is CASSQGLAGGPGNEQFF. CDR3 bases: TGCGCCAGCAGCCAAGGTCTAGCGGGAGGGCCGGGCAATGAGCAGTTCTTC.

Comments on this clone: This is likely a read error, given that the CDR3 carries no conserved phenylalanine or tryptophan at its end. This chain joins TRBV5-7 and TRBJ1-5; perhaps TRBD1 as D (5 bases). TRBV5-7 is classed as an ORF, of uncertain function. This CDR3 is 18 amino acids long. V lost 0 bases and J lost 0, with 16 bases in between. CDR3 amino acids: CASSLAGRKQDSNQPQHV. In DNA, the CDR3 is TGTGCCAGCAGCTTGGCGGGCCGGAAACAGGATAGCAATCAGCCCCAGCATGTT.

This chain uses TRBV18 with TRBJ1-4, with TRBD1 matching 12 bases. Germline V gene sequence: CDR1 KGHSH, CDR2 LQKENI. The CDR3 is 16 residues long. V gave up 6 bases and J gave up 2 bases; unmatched junction bases: 4. In nucleotides, the CDR3 is TGTGCCAGCTCGGGACAGGGGGCGCGCACTAATGAAAAACTGTTTTTT. Protein sequence: CASSGQGARTNEKLFF.

This chain connects TRBV20-1 to TRBJ1-6; a weak D match, TRBD1 (5 bases). Germline V gene sequence: CDR1 DFQATT, CDR2 SNEGSKA (reference sequence). CDR3 length equals 9 residues. Trimming cost V 6 bases and J 13 bases, with 7 bases left between them. The CDR3 is CSAGTPLHF. CDR3 coding DNA: TGCAGTGCCGGGACTCCCCTCCACTTT.

V and J are TRBV28 and TRBJ1-6; D uncertain. The germline CDR1 and CDR2 sequences are MDHEN and SYDVKM. V was cut by 2 bases and J by 5 bases, with 10 bases left in between. There are 15 residues in the CDR3. CDR3 sequence: CASSLATPDNSPLHF. The DNA of the CDR3 is TGTGCCAGCAGTTTAGCGACACCCGATAATTCACCCCTCCACTTT.

V gene TRBV5-6 combines with J gene TRBJ1-2; D unresolved. Germline assignment: CDR1 SGHDT and CDR2 YYEEEE. This CDR3 region has 11 residues. The V gene lost 1 base and the J gene lost 9 bases, with 7 bases spanning the gap. CDR3 in amino acids: CASSLTVSYTF. CDR3 sequence (DNA): TGTGCCAGCAGCTTGACAGTAAGCTACACCTTC.

V is TRBV2 and J is TRBJ2-3; 8 bases are shared with TRBD2. Germline V gene lookup returns CDR1 SNHLY and CDR2 FYNNEI. The CDR3 spans 15 residues. The junction had 5 bases not matched to a gene; V was cut back by 6 bases and J by 0 bases. In DNA, the CDR3 is TGTGCCAGCAGGGCTACTAGCGGTAGCACAGATACGCAGTATTTT. This encodes CASRATSGSTDTQYF. Supplemented by reference TRBV2 and TRBJ2-3, the full variable domain reads EPEVTQTPSHQVTQMGQEVILRCVPISNHLYFYWYRQILGQKVEFLVSFYNNEISEKSEIFDDQFSVERPDGSNFTLKIRSTKLEDSAMYFCASRATSGSTDTQYFGPGTRLTVL.